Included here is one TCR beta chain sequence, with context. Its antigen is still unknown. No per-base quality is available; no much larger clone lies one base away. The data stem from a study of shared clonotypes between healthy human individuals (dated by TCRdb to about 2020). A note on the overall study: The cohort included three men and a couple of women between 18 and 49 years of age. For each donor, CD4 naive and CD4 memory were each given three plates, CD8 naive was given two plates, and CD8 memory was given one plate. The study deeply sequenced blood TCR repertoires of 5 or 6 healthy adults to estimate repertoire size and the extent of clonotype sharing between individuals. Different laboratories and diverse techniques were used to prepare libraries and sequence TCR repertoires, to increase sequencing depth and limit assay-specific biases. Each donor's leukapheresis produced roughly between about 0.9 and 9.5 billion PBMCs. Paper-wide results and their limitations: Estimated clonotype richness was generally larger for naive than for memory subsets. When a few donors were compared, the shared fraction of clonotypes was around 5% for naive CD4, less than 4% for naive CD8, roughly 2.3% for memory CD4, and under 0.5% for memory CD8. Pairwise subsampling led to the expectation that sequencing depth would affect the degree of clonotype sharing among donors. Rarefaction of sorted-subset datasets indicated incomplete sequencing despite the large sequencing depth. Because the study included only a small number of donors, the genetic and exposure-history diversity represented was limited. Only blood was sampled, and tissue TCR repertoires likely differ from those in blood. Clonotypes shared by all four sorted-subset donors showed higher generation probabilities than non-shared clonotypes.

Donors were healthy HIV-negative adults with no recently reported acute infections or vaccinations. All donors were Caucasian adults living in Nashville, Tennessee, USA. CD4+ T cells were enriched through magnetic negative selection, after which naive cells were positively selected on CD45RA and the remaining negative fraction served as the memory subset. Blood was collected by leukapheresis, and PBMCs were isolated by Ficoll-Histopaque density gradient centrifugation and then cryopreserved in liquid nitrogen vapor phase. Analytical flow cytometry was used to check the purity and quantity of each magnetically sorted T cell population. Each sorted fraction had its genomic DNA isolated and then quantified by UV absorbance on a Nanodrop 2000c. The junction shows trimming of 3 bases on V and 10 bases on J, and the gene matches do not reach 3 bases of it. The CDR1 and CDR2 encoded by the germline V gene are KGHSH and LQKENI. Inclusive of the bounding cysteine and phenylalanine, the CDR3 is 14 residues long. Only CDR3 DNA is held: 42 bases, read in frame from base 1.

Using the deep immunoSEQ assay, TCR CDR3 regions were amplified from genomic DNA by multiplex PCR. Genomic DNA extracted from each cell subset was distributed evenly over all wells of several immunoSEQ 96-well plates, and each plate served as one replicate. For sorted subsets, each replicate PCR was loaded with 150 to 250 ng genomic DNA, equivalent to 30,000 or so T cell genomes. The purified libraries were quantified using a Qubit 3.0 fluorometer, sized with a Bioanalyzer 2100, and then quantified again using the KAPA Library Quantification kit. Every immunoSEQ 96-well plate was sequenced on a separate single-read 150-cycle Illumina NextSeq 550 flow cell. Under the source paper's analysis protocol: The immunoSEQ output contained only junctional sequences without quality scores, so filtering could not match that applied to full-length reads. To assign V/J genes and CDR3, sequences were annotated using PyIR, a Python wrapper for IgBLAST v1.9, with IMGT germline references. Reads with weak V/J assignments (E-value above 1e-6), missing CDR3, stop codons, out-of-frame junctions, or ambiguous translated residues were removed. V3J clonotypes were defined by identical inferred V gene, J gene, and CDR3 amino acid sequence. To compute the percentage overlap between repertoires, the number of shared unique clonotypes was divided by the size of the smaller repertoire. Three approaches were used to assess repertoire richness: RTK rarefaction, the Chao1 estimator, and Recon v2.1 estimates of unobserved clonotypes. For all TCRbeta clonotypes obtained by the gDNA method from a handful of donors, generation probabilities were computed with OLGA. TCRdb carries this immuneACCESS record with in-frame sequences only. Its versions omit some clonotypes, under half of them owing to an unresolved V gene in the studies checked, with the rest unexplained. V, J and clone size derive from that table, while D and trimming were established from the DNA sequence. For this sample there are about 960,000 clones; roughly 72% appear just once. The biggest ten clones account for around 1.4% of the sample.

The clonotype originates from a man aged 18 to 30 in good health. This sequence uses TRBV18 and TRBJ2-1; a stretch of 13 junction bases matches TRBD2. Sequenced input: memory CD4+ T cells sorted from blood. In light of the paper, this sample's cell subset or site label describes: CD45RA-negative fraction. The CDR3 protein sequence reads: CASSPGTSGMEQFF. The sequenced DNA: TGTGCCAGCTCACCCGGGACTAGCGGGATGGAGCAGTTCTTC.